What follows are 25 T cell receptor beta chains derived from one specimen sequenced in a study of T cell responses to AZD1222 COVID-19 vaccine. The repertoire was sequenced with immunoSEQ multiplex PCR; TCRdb's copy has only in-frame clones and lacks some. The table includes over 100,000 clones, 85% to 90% detected once. Sequencing used peripheral blood, obtained on day 0 of AZD1222 vaccination. These receptor sequences come from an adult in good health.

The chain has TRBV7-9 and TRBJ1-6, with D uncertain. Trimming removed 2 bases from V and 6 bases from J, with 2 bases in between. The CDR3 is made up of 12 amino acids. CDR1 is SEHNR, CDR2 FQNEAQ, per germline (reference sequence). CDR3 sequence: CASSLSNSPLHF. The CDR3 nucleotides are TGTGCCAGCAGCTTAAGTAATTCACCCCTCCACTTT. The whole variable domain, filled in from reference TRBV7-9 and TRBJ1-6, reads DTGVSQNPRHKITKRGQNVTFRCDPISEHNRLYWYRQTLGQGPEFLTYFQNEAQLEKSRLLSDRFSAERPKGSFSTLEIQRTEQGDSAMYLCASSLSNSPLHFGNGTRLTVT.

The chain has TRBV19 and TRBJ1-5, with D uncertain. This CDR3 contains 13 residues. The V end was cut by 3 bases, the J end by 4 bases, with 7 bases between. From germline, CDR1 is LNHDA and CDR2 SQIVND (reference sequence). The CDR3 here is CASSILGNQPQHF. CDR3 DNA sequence: TGTGCCAGTAGTATTCTGGGGAATCAGCCCCAGCATTTT.

V is TRBV19 and J is TRBJ2-1, with 7 bases aligning to TRBD1. Per germline, CDR1 LNHDA and CDR2 SQIVND (reference sequence). Trimming at V came to 9 bases and at J to 6 bases, leaving 11 bases not matched to a gene. The CDR3 runs to 14 residues. CDR3 coding DNA: TGTGCCAGCCCGGTAAGGGGGCCTTGCAATGAGCAGTTCTTC. As protein: CASPVRGPCNEQFF.

This rearrangement joins TRBV6-2 or TRBV6-3 to TRBJ2-6; a possible D gene is TRBD2 (6 bases). The germline V gene has CDR1 MNHEY and CDR2 SVGEGT. The CDR3 covers 15 residues. V lost 5 bases and J lost 2, with 10 bases in between. The CDR3 nucleotides read TGTGCCAGCAGTCCCGGGGGTACTGGGGCCAACGTCCTGACTTTC. The encoded protein is CASSPGGTGANVLTF.

Here the CDR3 DNA reads TGCGCCAGCAGCTTGTTGCAGATTGACAATGAGCAGTTCTTC. Translated: CASSLLQIDNEQFF. The chain couples TRBV5-1 to TRBJ2-1; the D is unclear. Germline-derived CDR1 and CDR2 are SGHRS and YFSETQ. With 1 base removed from V and 5 bases from J, the gap between germline ends came to 10 bases. CDR3 length equals 14 residues.

J is TRBJ2-7 and V is TRBV3-1 (or the pseudogene TRBV3-2); possible D gene TRBD1, 6 bases. V lost 3 bases and J 6 bases, leaving 12 bases between the germline ends. CDR1 LGHDT and CDR2 YNNKEL come from the germline V gene (reference sequence). The CDR3 covers 13 residues. For the CDR3, the DNA is TGTGCCAGCAGCCAGGGCAGGGGTGGCGAGCAGTACTTC. Its protein product is CASSQGRGGEQYF.

The genes are TRBV7-2 and TRBJ1-5; D gene uncertain. Germline lookup yields CDR1 SGHTA and CDR2 FQGNSA. The V end lost 3 bases, the J end lost 0 bases, and 6 bases lay between the germline ends. This CDR3 spans 14 amino acids. The CDR3 sequence is CASSFGPSNQPQHF. The DNA of the CDR3 is TGTGCCAGCAGCTTTGGACCTAGCAATCAGCCCCAGCATTTT. Together with reference TRBV7-2 and TRBJ1-5, the CDR3 gives the full variable domain: GAGVSQSPSNKVTEKGKDVELRCDPISGHTALYWYRQSLGQGLEFLIYFQGNSAPDKSGLPSDRFSAERTGGSVSTLTIQRTQQEDSAVYLCASSFGPSNQPQHFGDGTRLSIL.

The V and J genes are TRBV6-5 and TRBJ1-1; maybe TRBD1 (6 bases). V dropped 6 bases and J dropped 4 bases, with 15 bases sitting between them. From germline, CDR1 is MNHEY and CDR2 SVGAGI. CDR3 length equals 14 residues. The CDR3 DNA is TGTGCCAGCAGGCAACAGGGCGGTAGCACTGAAGCTTTCTTT. Protein product: CASRQQGGSTEAFF.

This chain joins TRBV9 and TRBJ1-3; D gene unclear. The CDR3 length is 15 residues. Trimming cost V 4 bases and J 4 bases, with 15 bases left between them. Germline CDR1 and CDR2: SGDLS and YYNGEE. DNA for the CDR3: TGTGCCAGCAGCCAAGAACCCGGAGGGGGAAACACCATATATTTT. Its translation: CASSQEPGGGNTIYF.

The CDR3 is CASRRGGDGYTF. In DNA, the CDR3 is TGTGCCAGCAGACGAGGGGGCGATGGCTACACCTTC. The V call is TRBV2, the J call TRBJ1-2; 7 bases map to TRBD1. CDR3 length: 12 amino acids. Germline V gene sequence: CDR1 SNHLY, CDR2 FYNNEI. Losses at the gene ends were 6 bases for V and 6 bases for J; bases not matched to a gene: 4.

The chain combines TRBV2 with TRBJ2-1, with D possibly TRBD1 on 6 matching bases. Germline lookup yields CDR1 SNHLY and CDR2 FYNNEI. CDR3 length: 13 residues. Trimming took off 4 bases at V and 6 bases at J, with 10 bases between the two ends. CDR3 amino acids: CASSAQGSNEQFF. CDR3 bases: TGTGCCAGCAGTGCACAGGGAAGCAATGAGCAGTTCTTC.

This clone occurred once. Additional DNA sequences in this sample encode the identical CDR3. The V and J genes are TRBV7-2 and TRBJ1-1; D is perhaps TRBD1 (5 bases). CDR1 is SGHTA and CDR2 is FQGNSA in the germline V gene. CDR3 length: 14 amino acids. V was shortened by 5 bases and J by 2 bases, with 12 bases between the two germline ends. The CDR3 here is CASSPGAANTEAFF. The CDR3 nucleotides are TGTGCCAGCAGCCCCGGGGCGGCTAACACTGAAGCTTTCTTT.

The chain combines TRBV6-2 or TRBV6-3 with TRBJ2-6; D unclear. V was pared by 4 bases and J by 0 bases, with 22 bases between. Germline V CDR1 and CDR2: MNHEY, SVGEGT. The CDR3 has 20 residues. The CDR3 DNA reads as TGTGCCAGCAGTTTCACAGCCCTCACTGCGTCGATCTCTGGGGCCAACGTCCTGACTTTC. Its translation is CASSFTALTASISGANVLTF.

The chain joins TRBV2 to TRBJ2-7; D may be TRBD2 (6 bases). Germline values: CDR1 SNHLY, CDR2 FYNNEI. The CDR3 loop spans 15 amino acids. The V and J ends lost 7 bases and 6 bases respectively, with 22 bases between them. CDR3 region: CASNQVASGGIEQYF. CDR3 sequence (DNA): TGTGCCAGCAATCAGGTGGCAAGTGGAGGGATCGAGCAGTACTTC.

The chain is built from TRBV20-1 and TRBJ1-3; D is ambiguous. Germline CDR1 is DFQATT and CDR2 is SNEGSKA (reference sequence). The CDR3 is 14 amino acids. Trimming removed 3 bases from V and 1 base from J, with 10 bases in between. CDR3: CSASKAASGNTIYF. The DNA for the CDR3 is TGCAGTGCTAGTAAAGCAGCTTCTGGAAACACCATATATTTT.

This chain links TRBV6-4 with TRBJ2-1; 7 bases are a match to TRBD1. The V segment lost 4 bases and the J segment 4 bases; nucleotides outside the gene matches: 10. The CDR3 has 16 amino acids. Germline V lookup: CDR1 MRHNA, CDR2 SNTAGT. The CDR3 sequence is CASSAGGGESYNEQFF. The DNA of the CDR3 is TGTGCCAGCAGTGCAGGGGGTGGAGAATCATACAATGAGCAGTTCTTC.

V usage is TRBV7-9 and J usage is TRBJ2-7, with 7 bases aligning to TRBD1. There are 15 residues in the CDR3. Germline loops: CDR1 SEHNR, CDR2 FQNEAQ (reference sequence). After removal of 5 bases from V and 2 bases from J, the junction contained 9 bases not matched to a gene. The CDR3 loop is CASSQRQGNTYEQYF. The CDR3 bases are TGTGCCAGCAGCCAGAGACAGGGAAATACCTACGAGCAGTACTTC.

The rearrangement joins TRBV7-6 to TRBJ2-2; tentatively, D is TRBD2 (6 bases). Germline CDR1 is SGHVS and CDR2 is FNYEAQ. V was shortened by 1 base and J by 4 bases, with 10 bases between the two germline ends. This CDR3 contains 15 residues. CDR3 bases: TGTGCCAGCAGCTTAGGGCGGGGAGGCACCGGGGAGCTGTTTTTT. It codes for CASSLGRGGTGELFF.

V gene TRBV12-3 or TRBV12-4 combines with J gene TRBJ1-1; TRBD1 might be the D (5 bases). Trimming removed 4 bases from V and 4 bases from J, with 10 bases in between. The CDR3 is made up of 13 amino acids. The CDR3 DNA is TGTGCCAGCAGTTCTTATCAGGGCACTGAAGCTTTCTTT. Protein product: CASSSYQGTEAFF.

The CDR3 loop is CASSRVLSQETQYF. In nucleotides, the CDR3 is TGTGCCAGCAGCCGAGTTCTATCGCAAGAGACCCAGTACTTC. The J gene is TRBJ2-5, the V gene TRBV3-1 (or the pseudogene TRBV3-2); D is unclear. The CDR3 sequence is 14 residues long. Germline CDR1 is LGHDT and CDR2 is YNNKEL (reference sequence). V lost 4 bases and J 2 bases, leaving 11 bases between the germline ends.

This sequence joins TRBV7-9 and TRBJ1-2, with 9 bases aligning to TRBD1. Germline trimming cut 5 bases from V and 2 bases from J; bases unmatched to any gene: 3. Germline values: CDR1 SEHNR, CDR2 FQNEAQ (reference sequence). The length of the CDR3 is 14 residues. CDR3 region: CASSKTGGNYGYTF. For the CDR3, the DNA is TGTGCCAGCAGCAAGACAGGGGGAAACTATGGCTACACCTTC.

The chain combines TRBV12-3 or TRBV12-4 with TRBJ1-2; no clear D gene. The CDR3 spans 13 residues. V was shortened by 3 bases and J by 8 bases, with 13 bases between the two germline ends. The CDR3 sequence is CASSLGMRGGYTF. The CDR3 nucleotides are TGTGCCAGCAGTTTGGGGATGCGGGGAGGCTACACCTTC.

This chain links TRBV6-4 with TRBJ2-2; TRBD1 is a possible D gene (5 bases). V was cut by 0 bases and J by 2 bases, with 10 bases left in between. Germline V gene lookup returns CDR1 MRHNA and CDR2 SNTAGT. The CDR3 sequence is 16 residues long. CDR3 DNA: TGTGCCAGCAGTGACTCGCAGGGTCTTAACACCGGGGAGCTGTTTTTT. Protein product: CASSDSQGLNTGELFF.

The genes are TRBV7-2 and TRBJ2-2; D is perhaps TRBD1 (5 bases). Trimming stripped 10 bases from V and 3 bases from J, with 15 bases between. Looked up from germline, CDR1 is SGHTA and CDR2 is FQGNSA. There are 14 residues in the CDR3. The CDR3 nucleotides are TGTGCCACCGGCTTTGGGGCATACACCGGGGAGCTGTTTTTT. It yields the protein CATGFGAYTGELFF.

The rearrangement links TRBV9 to TRBJ1-5; 7 bases fit TRBD1. The CDR3 has 13 amino acids. Per germline, CDR1 SGDLS and CDR2 YYNGEE. CDR3 in amino acids: CANPGGNHQPQHF. CDR3 nucleotide sequence: TGTGCTAACCCAGGGGGGAACCATCAGCCCCAGCATTTT.